The rows below give T cell receptor beta chains drawn from one sample of a study of blood T cell repertoires in COVID-19. The repertoire was sequenced with immunoSEQ multiplex PCR; TCRdb's copy has only in-frame clones and lacks some. The repertoire consists of approximately 130,000 clones, with 75% to 85% occurring once and the leading ten covering roughly 20%. The material sequenced was peripheral blood. These receptors all come from a man older than 75 with acute or convalescent COVID-19. Both conserved end residues are part of each CDR3. The D gene is left open where the match is weak. A row's size may be missing; if present it is once, few, many or a size class.

TRBJ2-3,.,TRBV19,TRBD2,CASSVLAGGLGTDTQYF,TGTGCCAGTAGCGTCCTAGCGGGGGGTTTGGGCACAGATACGCAGTATTTT
TRBJ1-5,.,TRBV6-5,TRBD1,CASSYSGQGDGQPQHF,TGTGCCAGCAGTTACTCTGGACAGGGGGACGGGCAGCCCCAGCATTTT
TRBJ2-2,few,TRBV5-4,.,CASSSRGAKTGELFF,TGTGCCAGCAGCTCACGGGGGGCCAAAACCGGGGAGCTGTTTTTT
TRBJ1-2,.,TRBV19,TRBD1,CASEGQGAYYGYTF,TGTGCCAGCGAGGGACAGGGGGCGTACTATGGCTACACCTTC
TRBJ1-2,few,TRBV4-1,.,CASSQQNYGYTF,TGCGCCAGCAGCCAACAGAACTATGGCTACACCTTC
TRBJ1-2,.,TRBV4-1,.,CASSQGVIWGRPGLGGYTF,TGCGCCAGCAGCCAAGGAGTGATTTGGGGCAGGCCTGGGCTCGGTGGCTACACCTTC
TRBJ2-4,few,TRBV29-1,TRBD1,CSVMDRAANIQYF,TGCAGCGTTATGGACAGGGCGGCAAACATTCAGTACTTC
TRBJ1-3,.,TRBV9,.,CASSVDRSHGNTIYF,TGTGCCAGCAGCGTAGATCGGTCCCATGGAAACACCATATATTTT
TRBJ1-4,few,TRBV29-1,TRBD1,CSVTTGVNEKLFF,TGCAGCGTGACGACAGGGGTTAATGAAAAACTGTTTTTT
TRBJ2-1,many,TRBV7-3,.,CASSLGLAYNEQFF,TGTGCCAGCAGCTTAGGGCTAGCTTACAATGAGCAGTTCTTC
TRBJ2-3,.,TRBV5-6,.,CASSFGESDTQYF,TGTGCCAGCAGCTTCGGAGAGTCGGATACGCAGTATTTT
TRBJ2-1,few,TRBV6-2/TRBV6-3,TRBD2,CASSYATRLAGLRGNEQFF,TGTGCCAGCAGTTATGCTACCCGACTAGCGGGGTTAAGGGGAAATGAGCAGTTCTTC